These 17 T cell receptor beta chains originate from one sample sequenced in a study of blood T cells in healthy people across ages. Sample-barcoded 5' priming and a J-beta primer mix drove a second PCR of roughly 7 to 11 cycles. Each CDR3 protein gets one entry after TCRdb re-called the 5' RACE reads with MiXCR. The sample includes roughly 900,000 distinct CDR3 sequences, about 48% of them seen just once. Sequenced sample: blood. The receptors here all came from a man aged 25 to 40 in good health.

The chain couples TRBV30 to TRBJ2-7; D is ambiguous. This CDR3 has 12 amino acids. Germline-derived CDR1 and CDR2 are GTSNPN and SVGIG (reference sequence). Trimming stripped 4 bases from V and 0 bases from J, with 7 bases between. The CDR3 DNA sequence: TGTGCCTGGAACCCGGGCTCCTACGAGCAGTACTTC. This gives the protein CAWNPGSYEQYF.

As for this clonotype: Given a much more abundant clone one base away, this may be a read error. This chain links TRBV15 with TRBJ1-6; the D gene is possibly TRBD1 (5 bases). Per the germline V gene, CDR1 is LNHNV and CDR2 is YYDKDF (reference sequence). CDR3 length: 18 residues. CDR3 sequence (DNA): TGTGCCACCGGCAGAGCCGGGACGATTAGCTCCTATAATTCACCCCTCCACTTT. It specifies CATGRAGTISSYNSPLHF.

A few counts support this clonotype. J is TRBJ1-2 and V is TRBV28; D is unclear. V was trimmed by 4 bases and J by 5 bases, leaving 14 bases between them. The CDR3 sequence is 14 residues long. Germline loops: CDR1 MDHEN, CDR2 SYDVKM. This CDR3 is CASSWTTGRYGYTF. Here the CDR3 DNA reads TGTGCCAGCAGTTGGACGACTGGAAGATATGGCTACACCTTC.

The rearrangement uses TRBV6-2 or TRBV6-3 and TRBJ2-7; tentative D call: TRBD2 (6 bases). This CDR3 is built from 12 residues. From germline, CDR1 is MNHEY and CDR2 SVGEGT. V gave up 6 bases and J gave up 3 bases, with 9 bases separating them. CDR3 in amino acids: CASSHGGYEQYF. The CDR3 region has the DNA TGTGCCAGCAGCCACGGGGGCTACGAGCAGTACTTC.

There are a few counts of this clonotype. This sequence joins TRBV10-3 and TRBJ2-5; D ambiguous. Between the trimmed V and J ends, which lost 8 bases and 3 bases, there was a span of 10 bases. Germline loops: CDR1 ENHRY, CDR2 SYGVKD. The CDR3 is 12 residues long. The CDR3 DNA reads as TGTGCCATCGCGTCTAGAGAAGAGACCCAGTACTTC. Residues: CAIASREETQYF.

J is TRBJ2-3 and V is TRBV11-2, with 8 positions matching TRBD1. The CDR3 is 15 residues long. After removal of 5 bases from V and 1 base from J, the junction contained 5 bases not matched to a gene. The V gene's germline CDR1 is SGHAT and CDR2 FQNNGV. CDR3 in amino acids: CASSPGGMGTDTQYF. The CDR3 region has the DNA TGTGCCAGCAGCCCAGGGGGCATGGGCACAGATACGCAGTATTTT.

V gene TRBV5-1 combines with J gene TRBJ2-1, with D tentatively TRBD1 (5 bases). Per the germline V gene, CDR1 is SGHRS and CDR2 is YFSETQ. The CDR3 length is 17 residues. The V and J ends lost 4 bases and 0 bases respectively, with 17 bases between them. The CDR3 DNA follows: TGCGCCAGCAGCCCGGCCCGACAGTCTAGCTCCTACAATGAGCAGTTCTTC. Translation gives CASSPARQSSSYNEQFF.

This clonotype came up a few times. This chain joins TRBV29-1 and TRBJ2-7, with TRBD2 matching over 7 bases. Germline V CDR1 and CDR2: SQVTM, ANQGSEA. CDR3 length: 14 residues. J was trimmed by 6 bases and V by 3 bases; bases with no gene match: 11. The CDR3 sequence: CSVDSRGSRTEQYF. DNA of the CDR3: TGCAGCGTTGATTCGCGGGGGAGTAGAACCGAGCAGTACTTC.

This chain links TRBV29-1 with TRBJ1-2; D is ambiguous. V dropped 2 bases and J dropped 0 bases, with 7 bases sitting between them. CDR3 length: 13 amino acids. Germline CDR1 SQVTM, CDR2 ANQGSEA. The CDR3 loop reads CSVESPSNYGYTF. As DNA, the CDR3 is TGCAGCGTTGAATCACCCTCTAACTATGGCTACACCTTC. Drawing the rest from reference TRBV29-1 and TRBJ1-2, the complete variable domain is SAVISQKPSRDICQRGTSLTIQCQVDSQVTMMFWYRQQPGQSLTLIATANQGSEATYESGFVIDKFPISRPNLTFSTLTVSNMSPEDSSIYLCSVESPSNYGYTFGSGTRLTVV.

V usage is TRBV3-1 and J usage is TRBJ2-5; D is unclear. The CDR3 consists of 12 residues. V gave up 0 bases and J gave up 11 bases, with 10 bases separating them. CDR1 and CDR2 (germline): LGHDT, YNNKEL (reference sequence). CDR3 amino acids: CASSQDRSPQYF. CDR3 bases: TGTGCCAGCAGCCAAGACAGGTCCCCTCAGTACTTC.

The table lists this clonotype with many counts. The CDR3 DNA reads as TGTGCCACCAGTGAGACTAGCAGAGAAGAGACCCAGTACTTC. Translation gives CATSETSREETQYF. The V gene is TRBV24-1, the J gene TRBJ2-5; TRBD2 matches 7 bases. Germline trimming cut 4 bases from V and 3 bases from J; bases unmatched to any gene: 4. This CDR3 region has 14 residues. Germline CDR1 KGHDR, CDR2 SFDVKD.

This clonotype was observed a handful of times. The V call is TRBV3-1, the J call TRBJ1-5; D is perhaps TRBD1 (6 bases). This CDR3 spans 15 amino acids. Trimming stripped 4 bases from V and 3 bases from J, with 13 bases between. CDR1 is LGHDT and CDR2 is YNNKEL in the germline V gene (reference sequence). CDR3 coding DNA: TGTGCCAGCAGCCCAGGGAGGGGGGACAATCAGCCCCAGCATTTT. Translated: CASSPGRGDNQPQHF. Looking up the rest from reference TRBV3-1 and TRBJ1-5 gives the full variable domain: DTAVSQTPKYLVTQMGNDKSIKCEQNLGHDTMYWYKQDSKKFLKIMFSYNNKELIINETVPNRFSPKSPDKAHLNLHINSLELGDSAVYFCASSPGRGDNQPQHFGDGTRLSIL.

CDR3 in DNA: TGCGCCAGCAGCCAGGGACAGGGTATCAATGAGCAGTACTTC. This encodes CASSQGQGINEQYF. The chain combines TRBV4-1 with TRBJ2-5, with 9 bases aligning to TRBD1. Germline lookup yields CDR1 MGHRA and CDR2 YSYEKL. Trimming cost V 3 bases and J 11 bases; bases outside gene matches: 10. The CDR3 has 14 residues.

J is TRBJ2-3 and V is TRBV5-1; 8 bases map to TRBD1. This CDR3 comprises 14 residues. The germline gives CDR1 SGHRS, CDR2 YFSETQ. V was clipped by 4 bases and J by 6 bases; unmatched bases: 7. As DNA, the CDR3 is TGCGCCAGCAGCATAGGACAGGGTGTTGATACGCAGTATTTT. As protein: CASSIGQGVDTQYF. Variable domain in full (rest from reference TRBV5-1 and TRBJ2-3): KAGVTQTPRYLIKTRGQQVTLSCSPISGHRSVSWYQQTPGQGLQFLFEYFSETQRNKGNFPGRFSGRQFSNSRSEMNVSTLELGDSALYLCASSIGQGVDTQYFGPGTRLTVL.

This clonotype was found a few times. The chain has TRBV7-9 and TRBJ1-1; D is ambiguous. The CDR3 covers 14 residues. The V and J ends lost 5 bases and 1 base respectively, with 11 bases between them. From germline, CDR1 is SEHNR and CDR2 FQNEAQ (reference sequence). CDR3 loop: CASSTPPENTEAFF. Written as DNA, the CDR3 is TGTGCCAGCAGCACACCCCCAGAGAACACTGAAGCTTTCTTT. Combining the CDR3 with reference TRBV7-9 and TRBJ1-1 gives the whole variable domain DTGVSQNPRHKITKRGQNVTFRCDPISEHNRLYWYRQTLGQGPEFLTYFQNEAQLEKSRLLSDRFSAERPKGSFSTLEIQRTEQGDSAMYLCASSTPPENTEAFFGQGTRLTVV.

This chain uses TRBV7-2 with TRBJ1-5; no reliable D call. The V gene lost 7 bases and the J gene lost 9 bases, with 25 bases spanning the gap. This CDR3 has 16 amino acids. Germline CDR1 reads SGHTA; CDR2 reads FQGNSA. CDR3 residues: CASNFRGAGEESPQHF. CDR3 DNA sequence: TGTGCCAGCAACTTTCGGGGTGCAGGTGAGGAATCGCCCCAGCATTTT.

The CDR3 nucleotides read TGTGCCAGCAGCTTAGTCGAGGTGGCCGTGGGGAATTCACCCCTCCACTTT. Translation: CASSLVEVAVGNSPLHF. This chain joins TRBV7-2 and TRBJ1-6; no reliable D call. Trimming pared 1 base from V and 7 bases from J, leaving 17 bases between. CDR1 is SGHTA and CDR2 is FQGNSA in the germline V gene. CDR3 size: 17 residues.